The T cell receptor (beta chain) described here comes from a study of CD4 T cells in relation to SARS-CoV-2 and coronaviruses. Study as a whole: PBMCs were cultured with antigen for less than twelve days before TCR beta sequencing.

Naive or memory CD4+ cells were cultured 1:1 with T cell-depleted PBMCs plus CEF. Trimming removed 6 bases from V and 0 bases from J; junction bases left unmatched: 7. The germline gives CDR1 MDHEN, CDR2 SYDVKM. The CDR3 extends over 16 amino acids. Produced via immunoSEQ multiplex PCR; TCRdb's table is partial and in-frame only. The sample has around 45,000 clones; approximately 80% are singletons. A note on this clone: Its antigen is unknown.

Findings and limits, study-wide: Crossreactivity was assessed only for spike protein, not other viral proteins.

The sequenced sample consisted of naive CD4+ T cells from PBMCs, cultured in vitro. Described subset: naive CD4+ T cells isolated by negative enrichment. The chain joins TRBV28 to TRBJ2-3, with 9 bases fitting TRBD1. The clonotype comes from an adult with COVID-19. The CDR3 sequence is CASRQTGGHSTDTQYF. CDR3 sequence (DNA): TGTGCCAGCAGGCAAACAGGGGGCCACAGCACAGATACGCAGTATTTT.